These 5 T cell receptor beta chains originate from one sample sequenced in a study of CD8 T cells in ankylosing spondylitis. Study observations and caveats: There was a TCR beta motif, made of 7 to 9 highly homologous variants, that appeared characteristic of ankylosing spondylitis blood.

MiXCR was run by TCRdb on the 5' RACE reads, yielding one entry per CDR3 protein. Seen here are about 340,000 distinct CDR3 sequences, under 8.5% observed once, and the top ten hold more than 12%. These receptors' antigens are unknown. Sequenced material: blood, either unsorted or a sorted T cell fraction (not recorded which). All receptors derive from a male donor with ankylosing spondylitis.

This clonotype was detected ten times or more. The J gene is TRBJ2-3, the V gene TRBV9; the D is unclear. V was shortened by 1 base and J by 6 bases, with 9 bases between the two germline ends. The CDR3 is made up of 13 amino acids. In germline, CDR1 is SGDLS, CDR2 YYNGEE. CDR3 nucleotide sequence: TGTGCCAGCAGCGTATACTATTTGGATACGCAGTATTTT. Its protein product is CASSVYYLDTQYF.

V is TRBV12-3 or TRBV12-4 and J is TRBJ1-2; D is possibly TRBD1 (5 bases). Trimming left V 8 bases short and J 2 bases short, with 21 bases between. The CDR3 contains 16 residues. The CDR3 nucleotides read TGTGCCAGCGTAAATTATCCGGGACTGCCAAACTATGGCTACACCTTC. Amino acid sequence: CASVNYPGLPNYGYTF.

The sample holds a few counts of this clonotype. This rearrangement joins TRBV28 to TRBJ2-7, with a possible D match to TRBD2 (5 bases). Germline V gene sequence: CDR1 MDHEN, CDR2 SYDVKM. V lost 7 bases, J lost 2 bases, and 21 bases lay in between. The CDR3 spans 16 residues. In nucleotides, the CDR3 is TGTGCCAGCACCGAGATGTGGGTTCCGGGGACCTACGAGCAGTACTTC. It specifies CASTEMWVPGTYEQYF.

This clonotype was counted many times. This chain connects TRBV20-1 to TRBJ1-1; D unresolved. The CDR3 length is 13 residues. The germline CDR1 and CDR2 sequences are DFQATT and SNEGSKA (reference sequence). The germline V and J ends were trimmed by 5 bases and 1 base, with 11 bases remaining between them. The CDR3 region is CSAPQTGNTEAFF. The CDR3 DNA follows: TGCAGTGCTCCGCAGACGGGGAACACTGAAGCTTTCTTT.

The sample holds many counts of this clonotype. The rearrangement uses TRBV5-1 and TRBJ2-7, with TRBD1 identical over 7 bases. Germline V lookup: CDR1 SGHRS, CDR2 YFSETQ. Unmatched junction bases numbered 11, after V lost 5 bases and J lost 3 bases. The CDR3 is 15 residues long. Here the CDR3 reads CASRQGQVAFYEQYF. For the CDR3, the DNA is TGCGCCAGCAGACAAGGACAGGTTGCCTTCTACGAGCAGTACTTC.